The clone carrying this TCR beta chain has ten or more counts. Its antigen is undetermined. Time point indicated: persistent/refractory GD, antithyroid drugs over 5 years with positive TRAb. From RNA extracted from PBMCs, the TCR library was made. These data originate in a study of regulatory T cells in long-lasting Graves disease. The germline V gene has CDR1 SQVTM and CDR2 ANQGSEA. Deletions cut 4 bases from V and 4 bases from J, with 7 bases between. The CDR3 covers 12 residues. Overall study findings and caveats: Relative to new patients (roughly 970), persistent patients exhibited greater sharing of public clonotypes (about 3,000).

Construction of the TCR beta libraries employed iRepertoire HTBI primers in conjunction with Arm-PCR of CDR3 regions. TCRdb independently ran MiXCR on the multiplex PCR reads; one entry per CDR3 protein. The sample includes 400,000 to 500,000 distinct CDR3 sequences, around 20% of them seen just once. The V call is TRBV29-1, the J call TRBJ1-4; D not resolved. The starting material was peripheral blood mononuclear cells (PBMCs), obtained when the disease was refractory, from a patient treated with antithyroid drugs. The receptor was isolated from a female donor with Graves disease. The CDR3 coding sequence is TGCAGCGTTGTTTCAGATAATGAAAAACTGTTTTTT. Residues: CSVVSDNEKLFF.